This TCR beta chain appears in the sequencing data of a study of blood T cell repertoires in COVID-19. Libraries were prepared by immunoSEQ multiplex PCR; TCRdb keeps only in-frame clonotypes and omits some of them. The data contain more than 150,000 clones, approximately 90% of them seen just once; the ten biggest clones take up around 13%. The ends lost 0 bases at V and 9 bases at J; junction bases unmatched: 2. Germline V gene lookup returns CDR1 GTSNPN and CDR2 SVGIG (reference sequence). The CDR3 consists of 12 residues. The V and J genes are TRBV30 and TRBJ2-3, with 8 nucleotides matching TRBD2. The sequence was obtained from a woman in her seventies with COVID-19, enrolled during active disease. Sequenced sample: peripheral blood. CDR3 protein: CAWSVAGATQYF. The DNA of the CDR3 is TGTGCCTGGAGTGTAGCGGGAGCAACGCAGTATTTT.